The 32 T cell receptor beta chains presented below share a single source sample, sequenced in a study of T cell changes during pregnancy in multiple sclerosis (dated by TCRdb to between 2019 and 2020). Receptors were amplified or captured by the immunoSEQ multiplex PCR assay. The clones in this table, taken by TCRdb from immuneACCESS, are in-frame only. Not every clone is retained; where verified, under half of the shortfall comes from an unresolved V gene, and the cause of the rest is unknown. The sample table contains approximately 12,000 clones; only one count was recorded for roughly 90% of them. The ten most abundant clones make up around 13% of the sample. The source material was CD8+ T cells from peripheral blood mononuclear cells, sampled after pregnancy. These receptors originate from a female donor in good health, enrolled as a control in a pregnancy study.

V usage is TRBV11-3 and J usage is TRBJ2-7, with 9 positions matching TRBD1. CDR1 and CDR2 from the germline V gene are SGHNT and YENEEA. CDR3 size: 14 residues. The junction had 7 bases not matched to a gene; V was cut back by 5 bases and J by 5 bases. The CDR3 sequence is CASSPGQGSHEQYF. The CDR3 bases are TGTGCCAGCAGCCCGGGACAGGGAAGCCACGAGCAGTACTTC.

The chain's CDR3 is CASSAGLAGVNEQFF. The CDR3 nucleotides are TGTGCCAGCAGCGCCGGACTAGCGGGAGTCAATGAGCAGTTCTTC. J is TRBJ2-1 and V is TRBV6-4; 13 nucleotides match TRBD2. This CDR3 contains 15 residues. Germline values: CDR1 MRHNA, CDR2 SNTAGT. V was clipped by 6 bases and J by 6 bases; unmatched bases: 5.

The chain has TRBV28 and TRBJ2-2; 8 bases are a match to TRBD1. The CDR3 totals 15 residues. From germline, CDR1 is MDHEN and CDR2 SYDVKM. V lost 2 bases to trimming and J lost 5 bases; unmatched junction nucleotides: 4. DNA of the CDR3: TGTGCCAGCAGTTTAGAGGACAGGGTAACCGGGGAGCTGTTTTTT. It specifies CASSLEDRVTGELFF.

This clone was seen only once. J is TRBJ1-1 and V is TRBV28; a possible D gene is TRBD1 (5 bases). The CDR3 length is 12 residues. The V and J ends lost 5 bases and 3 bases respectively, with 7 bases between them. CDR1 and CDR2 (germline): MDHEN, SYDVKM. The CDR3 region has the DNA TGTGCCAGCAGTGGGGGGTACACTGAAGCTTTCTTT. It specifies CASSGGYTEAFF.

This chain joins TRBV27 and TRBJ1-1; the D gene is possibly TRBD1 (5 bases). The CDR3 runs to 13 residues. Germline CDR1 reads MNHEY; CDR2 reads SMNVEV (reference sequence). V was cut by 7 bases and J by 3 bases, with 12 bases left in between. CDR3 coding DNA: TGTGCCAGCAAATGGGGACTTGACACTGAAGCTTTCTTT. Its protein product is CASKWGLDTEAFF.

The J gene is TRBJ2-2, the V gene TRBV4-3; possibly TRBD1 for D (6 bases). The CDR3 contains 16 residues. With 4 bases removed from V and 4 bases from J, the gap between germline ends came to 16 bases. CDR1 and CDR2 from the germline V gene are LGHNA and YSLEER. The CDR3 loop reads CASSLASGVTTGELFF. DNA for the CDR3: TGCGCCAGCAGCCTTGCCTCAGGGGTAACCACCGGGGAGCTGTTTTTT.

This chain links TRBV7-8 with TRBJ1-6, with 8 bases lining up with TRBD1. Trimming took 5 bases from V and 5 from J; bases not matched to a gene: 8. The CDR3 length is 16 residues. In germline, CDR1 is SGHVS, CDR2 FQNEAQ. The CDR3 nucleotides read TGTGCCAGCAGCGCTCAGGGGGCTGTAGATAATTCACCCCTCCACTTT. This gives the protein CASSAQGAVDNSPLHF.

The chain couples TRBV9 to TRBJ2-1, with a possible D match to TRBD2 (7 bases). Germline V CDR1 and CDR2: SGDLS, YYNGEE. V was shortened by 4 bases and J by 8 bases, with 25 bases between the two germline ends. The CDR3 consists of 17 residues. The CDR3 sequence: CASSHPRDVREGDEQFF. CDR3 coding DNA: TGTGCCAGCAGCCACCCCCGGGACGTCAGGGAGGGGGATGAGCAGTTCTTC.

This chain joins TRBV29-1 and TRBJ2-7, with TRBD1 matching over 7 bases. This CDR3 has 15 amino acids. Losses at the gene ends were 4 bases for V and 0 bases for J; bases not matched to a gene: 9. Germline CDR1 reads SQVTM; CDR2 reads ANQGSEA. The CDR3 sequence is CSVGGRGISSYEQYF. The CDR3, as DNA: TGCAGCGTTGGGGGCAGGGGGATAAGCTCCTACGAGCAGTACTTC.

Written as DNA, the CDR3 is TGTGCCAGCACCTCACAGGGGTATGGCTACACCTTC. Translating gives CASTSQGYGYTF. The chain carries TRBV28 and TRBJ1-2, with 7 bases identical to TRBD1. The CDR3 runs to 12 residues. The V segment lost 7 bases and the J segment 5 bases; nucleotides outside the gene matches: 4. Germline CDR1 and CDR2: MDHEN and SYDVKM.

This chain links TRBV27 with TRBJ2-2, with 11 bases identical to TRBD2. The length of the CDR3 is 18 residues. The germline CDR1 and CDR2 sequences are MNHEY and SMNVEV (reference sequence). V dropped 5 bases and J dropped 2; count of bases not matched to a gene: 10. The CDR3 nucleotides are TGTGCCAGCAGTCCCCGAACTAGCGGGGGCCCAAACACCGGGGAGCTGTTTTTT. Protein: CASSPRTSGGPNTGELFF.

V gene TRBV27 combines with J gene TRBJ1-1, with D perhaps TRBD1 (5 bases). The CDR3 runs to 16 residues. V was shortened by 2 bases and J by 1 base, with 14 bases between the two germline ends. CDR1 and CDR2 (germline): MNHEY, SMNVEV (reference sequence). CDR3: CASSLRVIRGNTEAFF. CDR3 DNA: TGTGCCAGCAGTTTACGGGTCATAAGGGGGAACACTGAAGCTTTCTTT.

The chain is built from TRBV4-1 and TRBJ2-2, with D possibly TRBD1 on 6 matching bases. Deletions cut 0 bases from V and 2 bases from J, with 13 bases between. The germline V gene has CDR1 MGHRA and CDR2 YSYEKL. The CDR3 totals 17 residues. CDR3 protein: CASSQDPGQINTGELFF. DNA of the CDR3: TGCGCCAGCAGCCAAGATCCAGGACAGATTAACACCGGGGAGCTGTTTTTT.

The gene calls are TRBV5-8 and TRBJ2-2, with 7 positions matching TRBD1. Unmatched junction bases numbered 9, after V lost 6 bases and J lost 4 bases. This CDR3 is built from 15 residues. The germline CDR1 and CDR2 sequences are SGHTS and YDEGEE. The DNA of the CDR3 is TGTGCCAGCACCTTTCGGGACAGATCCACCGGGGAGCTGTTTTTT. Protein product: CASTFRDRSTGELFF.

The chain carries TRBV19 and TRBJ1-1, with 9 bases fitting TRBD1. The CDR3 consists of 14 residues. Unmatched junction bases numbered 4, after V lost 5 bases and J lost 3 bases. In germline, CDR1 is LNHDA, CDR2 SQIVND (reference sequence). DNA of the CDR3: TGTGCCAGTAGTTCCGGGACAGGGTACACTGAAGCTTTCTTT. Its translation: CASSSGTGYTEAFF.

The chain combines TRBV7-3 with TRBJ2-3; 9 nucleotides match TRBD2. This CDR3 is 15 amino acids long. From germline, CDR1 is SGHTA and CDR2 FQGTGA. Trimming took 5 bases from V and 3 from J; bases not matched to a gene: 6. The CDR3 coding sequence is TGTGCCAGCAGCCACAGCGGGAGGCGGACAGATACGCAGTATTTT. Translation gives CASSHSGRRTDTQYF. The full variable domain, completed using reference TRBV7-3 and TRBJ2-3, is GAGVSQTPSNKVTEKGKYVELRCDPISGHTALYWYRQSLGQGPEFLIYFQGTGAADDSGLPNDRFFAVRPEGSVSTLKIQRTERGDSAVYLCASSHSGRRTDTQYFGPGTRLTVL.

The table lists this clone with a few counts. The genes are TRBV7-6 and TRBJ2-1; 8 bases agree with TRBD2. The trim removed 1 base at V and 7 bases at J, leaving 6 bases unmatched. CDR1 SGHVS and CDR2 FNYEAQ come from the germline V gene. The CDR3 loop spans 15 amino acids. The CDR3 DNA reads TGTGCCAGCAGCTTAGGGACTAGCTGGGATAATGAGCAGTTCTTC. As protein: CASSLGTSWDNEQFF.

In this sample, this clone turned up once. V gene TRBV9 combines with J gene TRBJ2-7; a weak D match, TRBD2 (7 bases). Germline lookup yields CDR1 SGDLS and CDR2 YYNGEE. The CDR3 sequence is 16 residues long. Deletions cut 3 bases from V and 1 base from J, with 17 bases between. The CDR3, as DNA: TGTGCCAGCAGCGCCGAGGGGGGGGGTGATTCCTACGAGCAGTACTTC. As protein: CASSAEGGGDSYEQYF.

This clone was seen just once. J is TRBJ2-1 and V is TRBV5-6; 8 bases line up with TRBD2. With 4 bases clipped from V and 10 bases from J, the junction kept 16 bases outside the gene matches. The germline V gene encodes CDR1 SGHDT and CDR2 YYEEEE. The CDR3 is 16 residues long. The CDR3 DNA sequence: TGTGCCAGCAGCACCAGCGGGAGCGTTTCGGGTGGGGAGCAGTTCTTC. Residues: CASSTSGSVSGGEQFF.

The chain combines TRBV27 with TRBJ2-3; the match to TRBD2 covers 15 bases. J was trimmed by 6 bases and V by 7 bases; bases with no gene match: 5. The V gene's germline CDR1 is MNHEY and CDR2 SMNVEV (reference sequence). The CDR3 is made up of 15 amino acids. For the CDR3, the DNA is TGTGCCAGCATTGGGACTAGCGGGGGGTTGGATACGCAGTATTTT. It encodes CASIGTSGGLDTQYF.

This chain uses TRBV2 with TRBJ2-7, with D unresolved. Germline-derived CDR1 and CDR2 are SNHLY and FYNNEI. The CDR3 covers 13 residues. V lost 3 bases and J 7 bases, leaving 13 bases between the germline ends. CDR3 residues: CASSDLGFGEQYF. CDR3 coding DNA: TGTGCCAGCAGTGACCTGGGCTTTGGTGAGCAGTACTTC.

V and J are TRBV19 and TRBJ1-5; 7 bases align to TRBD1. CDR3 size: 15 residues. The germline gives CDR1 LNHDA, CDR2 SQIVND (reference sequence). The J segment lost 5 bases and the V segment lost 8 bases, leaving 12 bases of the junction unmatched. The chain's CDR3 is CASVNRGGLDQPQHF. CDR3 DNA: TGTGCCAGTGTCAACAGGGGCGGCTTGGATCAGCCCCAGCATTTT.

This clone was observed a single time. This chain links TRBV6-1 with TRBJ1-5; TRBD1 is a possible D gene (6 bases). Germline CDR1 is MNHNS and CDR2 is SASEGT. This CDR3 comprises 11 residues. Trimming took off 10 bases at V and 7 bases at J, with 11 bases between the two ends. CDR3 coding DNA: TGTGCCACACAGGGTTCGCAGCCCCAGCATTTT. Translating gives CATQGSQPQHF.

V usage is TRBV5-6 and J usage is TRBJ2-7; 10 bases line up with TRBD2. Trimming at V came to 3 bases and at J to 0 bases, leaving 9 bases not matched to a gene. CDR1 and CDR2 (germline): SGHDT, YYEEEE. The CDR3 consists of 17 residues. The CDR3 protein is CASSYIAGGLFSYEQYF. The CDR3 nucleotides are TGTGCCAGCAGCTACATAGCGGGAGGACTTTTCTCCTACGAGCAGTACTTC.

This clone has only one observation. The rearrangement joins TRBV28 to TRBJ1-3; D is undetermined. Germline V gene lookup returns CDR1 MDHEN and CDR2 SYDVKM. Trimming removed 6 bases from V and 0 bases from J, with 12 bases in between. This CDR3 has 15 residues. DNA for the CDR3: TGTGCCAGCAGCCAAGGAGTCCTCTCTGGAAACACCATATATTTT. It is translated as CASSQGVLSGNTIYF.

The chain combines TRBV15 with TRBJ1-5, with unresolved D. Trimming removed 1 base from V and 5 bases from J, with 12 bases in between. Germline V CDR1 and CDR2: LNHNV, YYDKDF (reference sequence). The length of the CDR3 is 15 residues. The CDR3 protein is CATSRVSPGDQPQHF. In DNA form, the CDR3 reads TGTGCCACCAGCAGAGTATCCCCTGGAGATCAGCCCCAGCATTTT.

The CDR3 nucleotides read TGTGCCGCATCTTTCGGAGAGAACAATGAGCAGTTCTTC. This codes for CAASFGENNEQFF. This sequence joins TRBV6-1 and TRBJ2-1, with D unclear. Germline values: CDR1 MNHNS, CDR2 SASEGT. The CDR3 runs to 13 residues. With 11 bases removed from V and 5 bases from J, the gap between germline ends came to 16 bases.

The genes are TRBV4-1 and TRBJ2-1; 9 bases are a match to TRBD2. The CDR3 runs to 16 residues. CDR1 is MGHRA, CDR2 YSYEKL, per germline. V gave up 3 bases and J gave up 6 bases; unmatched junction bases: 9. CDR3 bases: TGCGCCAGCAGCCAGGTTAGCGGGGGAGAAATCAATGAGCAGTTCTTC. Its protein product is CASSQVSGGEINEQFF.

This sequence joins TRBV4-1 and TRBJ1-6; unclear D gene. The germline V and J ends were trimmed by 2 bases and 0 bases, with 17 bases remaining between them. The length of the CDR3 is 19 residues. Looked up from germline, CDR1 is MGHRA and CDR2 is YSYEKL. The CDR3 DNA reads as TGCGCCAGCAGCCAAAATCCTCGGTCCGGGAGCTCCTATAATTCACCCCTCCACTTT. Translating it yields CASSQNPRSGSSYNSPLHF.

This clone has a handful of counts. V gene TRBV5-4 combines with J gene TRBJ1-2; tentatively, D is TRBD1 (6 bases). CDR3 length: 11 amino acids. Per the germline V gene, CDR1 is SGHNT and CDR2 is YYREEE (reference sequence). V was trimmed by 0 bases and J by 14 bases, leaving 11 bases between them. The CDR3 protein is CASSLEGGETF. The CDR3 DNA is TGTGCCAGCAGCTTGGAGGGGGGGGAAACCTTC. The entire variable domain, with the rest obtained from reference TRBV5-4 and TRBJ1-2, is as follows: ETGVTQSPTHLIKTRGQQVTLRCSSQSGHNTVSWYQQALGQGPQFIFQYYREEENGRGNFPPRFSGLQFPNYSSELNVNALELDDSALYLCASSLEGGETFGSGTRLTVV.

This chain uses TRBV28 with TRBJ1-6; D possibly corresponds to TRBD1 (5 bases). V shed 4 bases and J shed 4 bases, with 11 bases lying between them. The CDR3 covers 15 residues. Germline CDR1 and CDR2: MDHEN and SYDVKM. The CDR3 region has the DNA TGTGCCAGCAGTTCCCCGACAGATTATAATTCACCCCTCCACTTT. Encoded protein: CASSSPTDYNSPLHF.

This chain connects TRBV7-9 to TRBJ1-4, with D possibly matching TRBD1 (6 bases). Germline V gene data show CDR1 as SEHNR and CDR2 as FQNEAQ (reference sequence). The CDR3 is 14 amino acids. The germline V and J ends were trimmed by 5 bases and 5 bases, with 12 bases remaining between them. The CDR3 loop is CASSPRGSNEKLFF. The CDR3 coding sequence is TGTGCCAGCAGCCCAAGGGGGTCGAATGAAAAACTGTTTTTT.